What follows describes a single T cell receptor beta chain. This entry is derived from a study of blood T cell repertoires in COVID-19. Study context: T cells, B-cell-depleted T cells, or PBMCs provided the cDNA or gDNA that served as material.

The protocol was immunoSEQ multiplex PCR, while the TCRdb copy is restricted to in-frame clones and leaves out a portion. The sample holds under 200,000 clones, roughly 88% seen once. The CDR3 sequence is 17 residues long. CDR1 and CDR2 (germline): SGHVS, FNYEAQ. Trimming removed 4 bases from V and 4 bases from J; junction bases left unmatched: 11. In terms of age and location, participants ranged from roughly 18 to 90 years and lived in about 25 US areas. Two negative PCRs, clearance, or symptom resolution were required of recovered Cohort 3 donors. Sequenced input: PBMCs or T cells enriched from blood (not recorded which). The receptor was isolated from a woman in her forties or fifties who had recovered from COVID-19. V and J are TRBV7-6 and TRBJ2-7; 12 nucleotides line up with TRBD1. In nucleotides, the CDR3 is TGTGCCAGCAGCTCCTTTACCGGGACAGGGGGCAGATACGAGCAGTACTTC. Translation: CASSSFTGTGGRYEQYF.